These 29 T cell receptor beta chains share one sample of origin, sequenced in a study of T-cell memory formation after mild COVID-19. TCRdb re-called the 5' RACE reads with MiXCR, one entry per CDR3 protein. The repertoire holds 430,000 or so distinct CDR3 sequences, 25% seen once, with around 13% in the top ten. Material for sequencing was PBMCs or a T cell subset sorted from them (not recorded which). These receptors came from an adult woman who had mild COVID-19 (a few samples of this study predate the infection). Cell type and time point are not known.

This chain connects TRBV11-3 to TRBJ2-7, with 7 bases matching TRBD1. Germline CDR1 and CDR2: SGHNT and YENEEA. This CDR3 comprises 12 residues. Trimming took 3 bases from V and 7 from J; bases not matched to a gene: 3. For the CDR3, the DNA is TGTGCCAGCAGCTTGGACAGGAGAGAGCAGTACTTC. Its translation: CASSLDRREQYF.

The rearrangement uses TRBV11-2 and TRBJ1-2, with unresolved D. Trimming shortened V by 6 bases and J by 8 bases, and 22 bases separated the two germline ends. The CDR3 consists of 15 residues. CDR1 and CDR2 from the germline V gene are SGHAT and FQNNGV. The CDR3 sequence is CASSGSGKDSWGYTF. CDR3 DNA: TGTGCCAGCAGTGGTAGCGGGAAGGATTCCTGGGGCTACACCTTC.

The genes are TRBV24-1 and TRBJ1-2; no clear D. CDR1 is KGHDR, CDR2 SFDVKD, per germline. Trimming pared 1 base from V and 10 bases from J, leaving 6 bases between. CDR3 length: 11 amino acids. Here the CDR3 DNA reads TGTGCCACCAGTGATTTAGCAGTCTACACCTTC. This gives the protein CATSDLAVYTF.

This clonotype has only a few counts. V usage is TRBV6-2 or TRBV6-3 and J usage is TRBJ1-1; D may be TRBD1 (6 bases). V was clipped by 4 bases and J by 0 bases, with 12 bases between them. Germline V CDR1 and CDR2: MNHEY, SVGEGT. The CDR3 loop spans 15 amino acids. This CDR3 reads CASSLSGQLNTEAFF. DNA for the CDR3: TGTGCCAGCAGTTTATCGGGACAACTGAACACTGAAGCTTTCTTT.

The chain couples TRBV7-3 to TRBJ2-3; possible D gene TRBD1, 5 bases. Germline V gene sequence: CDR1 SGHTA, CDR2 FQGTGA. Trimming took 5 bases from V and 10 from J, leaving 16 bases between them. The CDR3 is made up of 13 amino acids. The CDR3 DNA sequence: TGTGCCAGCAGCACAGGCGCCCCTCGTCCGCAGTATTTT. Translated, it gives CASSTGAPRPQYF.

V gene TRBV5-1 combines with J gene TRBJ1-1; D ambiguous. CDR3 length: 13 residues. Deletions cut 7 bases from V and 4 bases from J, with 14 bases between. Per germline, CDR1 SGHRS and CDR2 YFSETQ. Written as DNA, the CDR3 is TGCGCCAGCGGTTTAAGGGAGGGCACTGAAGCTTTCTTT. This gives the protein CASGLREGTEAFF.

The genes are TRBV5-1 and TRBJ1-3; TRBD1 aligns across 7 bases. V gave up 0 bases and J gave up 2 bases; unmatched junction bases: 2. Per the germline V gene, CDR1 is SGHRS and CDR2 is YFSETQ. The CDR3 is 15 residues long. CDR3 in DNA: TGCGCCAGCAGCTTGGACAGGGGTGCTGGAAACACCATATATTTT. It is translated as CASSLDRGAGNTIYF.

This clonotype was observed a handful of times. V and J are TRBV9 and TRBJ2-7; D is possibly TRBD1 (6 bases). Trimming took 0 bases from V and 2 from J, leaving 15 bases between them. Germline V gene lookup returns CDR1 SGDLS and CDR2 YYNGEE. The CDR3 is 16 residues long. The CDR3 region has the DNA TGTGCCAGCAGCGTAGCGGCGACAGGTGTAGCCTACGAGCAGTACTTC. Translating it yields CASSVAATGVAYEQYF.

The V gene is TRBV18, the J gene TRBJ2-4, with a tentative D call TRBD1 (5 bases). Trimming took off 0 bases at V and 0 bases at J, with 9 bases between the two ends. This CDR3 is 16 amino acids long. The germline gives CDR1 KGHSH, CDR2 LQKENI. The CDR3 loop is CASSPPIGEAKNIQYF. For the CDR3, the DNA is TGTGCCAGCTCACCACCTATAGGGGAAGCCAAAAACATTCAGTACTTC.

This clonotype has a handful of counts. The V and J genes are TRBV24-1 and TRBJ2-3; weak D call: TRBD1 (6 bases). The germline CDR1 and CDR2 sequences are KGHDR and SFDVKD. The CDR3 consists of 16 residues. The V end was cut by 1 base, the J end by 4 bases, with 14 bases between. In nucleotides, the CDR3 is TGTGCCACCAGTGATTTACTAGACAGGAGCTCAGATACGCAGTATTTT. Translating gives CATSDLLDRSSDTQYF.

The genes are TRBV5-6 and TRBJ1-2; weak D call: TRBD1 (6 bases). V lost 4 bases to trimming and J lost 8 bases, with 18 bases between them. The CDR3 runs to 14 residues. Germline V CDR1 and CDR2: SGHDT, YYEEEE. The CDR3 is CASSPGTSPRGYTF. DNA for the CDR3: TGTGCCAGCAGCCCAGGGACATCTCCCAGGGGCTACACCTTC.

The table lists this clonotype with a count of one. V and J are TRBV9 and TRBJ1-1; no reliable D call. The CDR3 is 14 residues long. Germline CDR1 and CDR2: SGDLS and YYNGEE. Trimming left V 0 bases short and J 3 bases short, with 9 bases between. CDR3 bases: TGTGCCAGCAGCGTAGAGATAAGGGACACTGAAGCTTTCTTT. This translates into CASSVEIRDTEAFF.

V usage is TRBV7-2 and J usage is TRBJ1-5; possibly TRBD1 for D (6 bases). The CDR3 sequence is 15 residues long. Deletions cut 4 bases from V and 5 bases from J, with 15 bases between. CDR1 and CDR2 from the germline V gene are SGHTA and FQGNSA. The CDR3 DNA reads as TGTGCCAGCAGCTCGTACGGGACACACTATCAGCCCCAGCATTTT. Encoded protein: CASSSYGTHYQPQHF.

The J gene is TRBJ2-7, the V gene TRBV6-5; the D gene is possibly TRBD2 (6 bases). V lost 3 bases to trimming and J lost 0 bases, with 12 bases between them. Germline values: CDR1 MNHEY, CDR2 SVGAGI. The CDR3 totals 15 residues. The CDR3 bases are TGTGCCAGCAGTTATAATAGCGGTTACTCCTACGAGCAGTACTTC. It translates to CASSYNSGYSYEQYF.

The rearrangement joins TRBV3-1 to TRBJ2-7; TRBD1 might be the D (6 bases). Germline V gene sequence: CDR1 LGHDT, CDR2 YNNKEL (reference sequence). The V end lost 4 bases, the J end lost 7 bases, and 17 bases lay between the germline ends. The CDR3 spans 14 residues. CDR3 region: CASSRKQGIGEQYF. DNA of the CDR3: TGTGCCAGCAGCCGGAAGCAGGGGATCGGGGAGCAGTACTTC.

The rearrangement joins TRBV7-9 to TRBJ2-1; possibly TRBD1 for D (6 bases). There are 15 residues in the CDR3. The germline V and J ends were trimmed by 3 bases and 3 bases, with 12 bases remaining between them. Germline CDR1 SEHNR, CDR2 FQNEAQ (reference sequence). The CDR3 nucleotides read TGTGCCAGCAGCTTTAATCAGGGGAACTACAATGAGCAGTTCTTC. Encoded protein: CASSFNQGNYNEQFF.

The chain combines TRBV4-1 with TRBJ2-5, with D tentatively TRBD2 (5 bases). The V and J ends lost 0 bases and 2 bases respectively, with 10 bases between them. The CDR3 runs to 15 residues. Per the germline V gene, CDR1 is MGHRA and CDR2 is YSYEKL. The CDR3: CASSQDWGEQETQYF. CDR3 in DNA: TGCGCCAGCAGCCAAGATTGGGGAGAGCAAGAGACCCAGTACTTC.

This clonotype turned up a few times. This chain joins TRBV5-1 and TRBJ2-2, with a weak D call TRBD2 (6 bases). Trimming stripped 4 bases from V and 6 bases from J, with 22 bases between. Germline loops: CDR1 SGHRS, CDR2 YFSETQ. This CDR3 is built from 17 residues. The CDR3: CASSIYQRALAAGELFF. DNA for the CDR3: TGCGCCAGCAGCATCTATCAACGAGCATTAGCGGCCGGGGAGCTGTTTTTT.

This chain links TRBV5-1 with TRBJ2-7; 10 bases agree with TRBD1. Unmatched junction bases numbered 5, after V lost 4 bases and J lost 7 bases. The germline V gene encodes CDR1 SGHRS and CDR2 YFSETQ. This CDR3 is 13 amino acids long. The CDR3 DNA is TGCGCCAGCAGCGAGGGACAGGGGAGGGAGCAGTACTTC. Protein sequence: CASSEGQGREQYF.

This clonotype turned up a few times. This CDR3 reads CASSYSGRASDTQYF. For the CDR3, the DNA is TGTGCCAGCAGTTACAGCGGGAGGGCCTCAGATACGCAGTATTTT. The rearrangement links TRBV6-2 or TRBV6-3 to TRBJ2-3; TRBD2 agrees at 10 bases. The germline V gene encodes CDR1 MNHEY and CDR2 SVGEGT. Trimming took 2 bases from V and 4 from J; bases not matched to a gene: 3. CDR3 length equals 15 residues.

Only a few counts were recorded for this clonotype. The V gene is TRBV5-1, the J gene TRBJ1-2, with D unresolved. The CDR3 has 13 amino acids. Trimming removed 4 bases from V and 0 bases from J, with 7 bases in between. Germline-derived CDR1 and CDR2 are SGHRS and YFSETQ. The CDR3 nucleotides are TGCGCCAGCAGCATGCAGGCTAACTATGGCTACACCTTC. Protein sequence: CASSMQANYGYTF.

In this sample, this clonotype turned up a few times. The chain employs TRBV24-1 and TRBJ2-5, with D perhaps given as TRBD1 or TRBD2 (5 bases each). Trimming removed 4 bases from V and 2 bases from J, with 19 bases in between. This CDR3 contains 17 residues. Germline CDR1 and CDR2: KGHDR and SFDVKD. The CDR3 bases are TGTGCCACCAGTGACCGGTTGAGGGGAAAGGGACAAGAGACCCAGTACTTC. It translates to CATSDRLRGKGQETQYF.

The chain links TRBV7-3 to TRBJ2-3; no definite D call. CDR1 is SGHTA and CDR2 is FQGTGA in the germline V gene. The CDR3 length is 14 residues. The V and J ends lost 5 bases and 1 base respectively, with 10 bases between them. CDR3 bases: TGTGCCAGCAGCGCCTCCCTCGGCACAGATACGCAGTATTTT. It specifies CASSASLGTDTQYF.

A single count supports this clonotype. The CDR3 nucleotides are TGTGCCAGCAGCTCGCATTCAGATACGCAGTATTTT. This codes for CASSSHSDTQYF. The V call is TRBV7-2, the J call TRBJ2-3; D is uncertain. The CDR3 totals 12 residues. Trimming stripped 4 bases from V and 4 bases from J, with 6 bases between. Germline V gene sequence: CDR1 SGHTA, CDR2 FQGNSA.

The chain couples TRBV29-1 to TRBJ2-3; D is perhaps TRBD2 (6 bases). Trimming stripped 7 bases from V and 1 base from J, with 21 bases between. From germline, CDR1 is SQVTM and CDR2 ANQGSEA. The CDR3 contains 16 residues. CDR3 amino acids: CSGEAGSGVGTDTQYF. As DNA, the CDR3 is TGCAGCGGTGAGGCTGGTTCGGGGGTTGGCACAGATACGCAGTATTTT.

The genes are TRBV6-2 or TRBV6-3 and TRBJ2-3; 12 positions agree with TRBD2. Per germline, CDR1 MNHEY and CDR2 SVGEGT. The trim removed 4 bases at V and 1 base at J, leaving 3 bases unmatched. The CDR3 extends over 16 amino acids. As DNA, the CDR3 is TGTGCCAGCAGTTCACCTAGCGGGGGGGGCACAGATACGCAGTATTTT. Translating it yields CASSSPSGGGTDTQYF.

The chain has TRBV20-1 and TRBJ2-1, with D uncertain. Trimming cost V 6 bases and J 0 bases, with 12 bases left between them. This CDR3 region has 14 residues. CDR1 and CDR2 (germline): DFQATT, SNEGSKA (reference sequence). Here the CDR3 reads CSAPFQSSYNEQFF. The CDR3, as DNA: TGCAGTGCCCCTTTTCAGAGCTCCTACAATGAGCAGTTCTTC.

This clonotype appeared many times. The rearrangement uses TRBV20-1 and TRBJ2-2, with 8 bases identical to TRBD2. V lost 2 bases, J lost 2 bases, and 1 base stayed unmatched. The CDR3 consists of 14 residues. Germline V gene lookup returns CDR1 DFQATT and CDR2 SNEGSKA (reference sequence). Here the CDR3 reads CSARSGGNTGELFF. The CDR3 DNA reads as TGCAGTGCTAGAAGCGGGGGAAACACCGGGGAGCTGTTTTTT.

CDR3 region: CASSERQNQETQYF. The CDR3 nucleotides are TGTGCCAGCAGCGAGCGACAGAACCAAGAGACCCAGTACTTC. The gene calls are TRBV7-9 and TRBJ2-5; D is possibly TRBD1 (5 bases). V lost 5 bases and J 0 bases, leaving 10 bases between the germline ends. CDR3 size: 14 residues. From germline, CDR1 is SEHNR and CDR2 FQNEAQ (reference sequence).